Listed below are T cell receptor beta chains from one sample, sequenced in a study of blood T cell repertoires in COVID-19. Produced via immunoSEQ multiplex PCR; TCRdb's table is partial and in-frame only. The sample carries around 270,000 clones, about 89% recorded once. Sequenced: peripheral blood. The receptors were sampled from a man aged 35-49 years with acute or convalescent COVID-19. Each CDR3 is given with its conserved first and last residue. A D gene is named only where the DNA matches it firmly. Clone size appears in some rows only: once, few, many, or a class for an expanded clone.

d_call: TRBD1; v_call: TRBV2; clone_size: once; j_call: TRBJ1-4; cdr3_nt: TGTGCCAGCACCACGACAGGGAGGTTCGCAACTAATGAAAAACTGTTTTTT; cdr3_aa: CASTTTGRFATNEKLFF
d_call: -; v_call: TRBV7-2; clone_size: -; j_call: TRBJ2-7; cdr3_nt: TGTGCCAGCAGCTCCCAGGACAGCTCCTACGAGCAGTACTTC; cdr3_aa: CASSSQDSSYEQYF
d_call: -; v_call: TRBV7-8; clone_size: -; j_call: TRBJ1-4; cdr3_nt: TGTGCCAGCAGCTTACCGGGGATTGGAGAAAAACTGTTTTTT; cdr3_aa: CASSLPGIGEKLFF
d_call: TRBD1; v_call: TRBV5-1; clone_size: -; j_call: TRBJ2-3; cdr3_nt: TGCGCCAGCAGCTTATCGGGACAGAACACAGATACGCAGTATTTT; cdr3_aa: CASSLSGQNTDTQYF
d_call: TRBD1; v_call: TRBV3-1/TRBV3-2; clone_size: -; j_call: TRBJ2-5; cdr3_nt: TGTGCCAGCAGCCAAAGGGGGACAGGGGGCGGTAAGACCCAGTACTTC; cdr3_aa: CASSQRGTGGGKTQYF
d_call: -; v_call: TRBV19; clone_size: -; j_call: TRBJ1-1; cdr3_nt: TGTGCCAGTAGTAAAATAGGCCCGACAAACACTGAAGCTTTCTTT; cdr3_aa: CASSKIGPTNTEAFF
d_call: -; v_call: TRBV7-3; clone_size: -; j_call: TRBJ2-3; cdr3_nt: TGTGCCAGCAGCCACGGACCGTTGCGGGAAGATACGCAGTATTTT; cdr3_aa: CASSHGPLREDTQYF
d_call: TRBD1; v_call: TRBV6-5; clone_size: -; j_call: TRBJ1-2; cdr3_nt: TGTGCCAGCAGACGGACAGGGGGCTATGGCTACACCTTC; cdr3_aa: CASRRTGGYGYTF
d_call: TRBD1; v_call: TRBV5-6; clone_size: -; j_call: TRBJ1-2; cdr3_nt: TGTGCCAGCAGCCTCTTAGGGGGCGCGTGGTATGGCTACACCTTC; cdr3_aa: CASSLLGGAWYGYTF
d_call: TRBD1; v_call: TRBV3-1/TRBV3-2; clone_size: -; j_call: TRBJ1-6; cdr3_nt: TGTGCCAGCAGCCCTACAGGGGGCGATTCACCCCTCCACTTT; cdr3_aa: CASSPTGGDSPLHF
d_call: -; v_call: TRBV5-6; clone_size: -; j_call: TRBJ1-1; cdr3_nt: TGTGCCAGCAGAGGGGACCCTCGAGGAGGGACTGAAGCTTTCTTT; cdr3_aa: CASRGDPRGGTEAFF
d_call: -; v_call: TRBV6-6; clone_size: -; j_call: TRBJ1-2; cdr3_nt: TGTGCCAGCATGGGGCAGGACTATGGCTACACCTTC; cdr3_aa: CASMGQDYGYTF
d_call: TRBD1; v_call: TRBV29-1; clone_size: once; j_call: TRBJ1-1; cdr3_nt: TGCAGCGTTGACGGACAGGGAATCTGGACTGAAGCTTTCTTT; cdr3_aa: CSVDGQGIWTEAFF
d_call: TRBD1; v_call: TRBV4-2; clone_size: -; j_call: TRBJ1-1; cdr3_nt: TGTGCCAGCAACAGGGGTGACTCTGAAGCTTTCTTT; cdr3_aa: CASNRGDSEAFF
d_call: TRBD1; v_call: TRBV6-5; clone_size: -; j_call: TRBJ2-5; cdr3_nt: TGTGCCAGCAGTTCACGGACAGGACTGGTGACCCAGTACTTC; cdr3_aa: CASSSRTGLVTQYF
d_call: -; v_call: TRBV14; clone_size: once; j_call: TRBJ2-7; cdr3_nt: TGTGCCAGCAGCCAAGGTAGGCGGTACTCCTACGAGCAGTACTTC; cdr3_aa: CASSQGRRYSYEQYF